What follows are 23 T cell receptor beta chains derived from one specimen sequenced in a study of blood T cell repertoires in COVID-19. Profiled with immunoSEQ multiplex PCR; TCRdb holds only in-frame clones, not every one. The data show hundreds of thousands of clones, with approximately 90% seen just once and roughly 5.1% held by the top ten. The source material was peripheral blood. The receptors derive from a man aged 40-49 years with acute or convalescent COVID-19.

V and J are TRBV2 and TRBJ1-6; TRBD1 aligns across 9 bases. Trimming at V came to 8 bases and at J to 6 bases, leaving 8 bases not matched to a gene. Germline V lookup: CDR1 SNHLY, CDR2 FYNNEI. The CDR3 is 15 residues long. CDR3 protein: CASQQGALFNSPLHF. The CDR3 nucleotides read TGTGCCAGCCAACAGGGGGCTCTATTTAATTCACCCCTCCACTTT.

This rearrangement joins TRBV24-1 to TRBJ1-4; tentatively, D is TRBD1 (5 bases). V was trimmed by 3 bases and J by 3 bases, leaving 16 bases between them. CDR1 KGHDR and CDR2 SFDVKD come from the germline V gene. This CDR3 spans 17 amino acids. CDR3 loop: CATSDEQPIGANEKLFF. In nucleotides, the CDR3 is TGTGCCACCAGTGATGAACAGCCGATAGGGGCTAATGAAAAACTGTTTTTT.

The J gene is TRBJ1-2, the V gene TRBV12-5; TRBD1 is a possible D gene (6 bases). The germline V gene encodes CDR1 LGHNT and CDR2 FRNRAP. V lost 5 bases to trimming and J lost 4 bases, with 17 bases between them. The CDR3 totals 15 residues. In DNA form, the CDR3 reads TGTGCTAGTGGTCCCCTCCGGCAGGGGATCTATGGCTACACCTTC. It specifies CASGPLRQGIYGYTF.

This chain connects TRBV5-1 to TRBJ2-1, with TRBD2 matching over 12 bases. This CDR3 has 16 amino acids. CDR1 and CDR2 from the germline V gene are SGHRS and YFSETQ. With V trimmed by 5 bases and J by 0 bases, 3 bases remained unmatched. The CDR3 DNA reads TGCGCCAGCAGGACTAGCGGGGGCCTCTCCTACAATGAGCAGTTCTTC. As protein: CASRTSGGLSYNEQFF. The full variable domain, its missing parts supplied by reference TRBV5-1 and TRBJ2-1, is KAGVTQTPRYLIKTRGQQVTLSCSPISGHRSVSWYQQTPGQGLQFLFEYFSETQRNKGNFPGRFSGRQFSNSRSEMNVSTLELGDSALYLCASRTSGGLSYNEQFFGPGTRLTVL.

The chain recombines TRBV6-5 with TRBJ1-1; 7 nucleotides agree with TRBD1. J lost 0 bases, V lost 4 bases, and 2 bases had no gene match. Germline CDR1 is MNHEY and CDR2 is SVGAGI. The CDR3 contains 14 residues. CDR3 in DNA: TGTGCCAGCAGTTCGGACAGGTTGAACACTGAAGCTTTCTTT. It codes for CASSSDRLNTEAFF.

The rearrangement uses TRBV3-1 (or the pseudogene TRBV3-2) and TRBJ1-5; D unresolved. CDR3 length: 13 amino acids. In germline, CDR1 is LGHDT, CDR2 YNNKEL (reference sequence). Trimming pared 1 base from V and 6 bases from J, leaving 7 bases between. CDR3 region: CASSQVLGQPQHF. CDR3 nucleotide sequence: TGTGCCAGCAGCCAAGTGCTCGGTCAGCCCCAGCATTTT.

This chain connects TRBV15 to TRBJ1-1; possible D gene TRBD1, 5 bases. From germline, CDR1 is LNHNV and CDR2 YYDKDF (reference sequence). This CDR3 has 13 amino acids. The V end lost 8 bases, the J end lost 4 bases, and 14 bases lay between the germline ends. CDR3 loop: CATGRGSGTEAFF. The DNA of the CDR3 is TGTGCCACCGGGAGGGGCTCGGGCACTGAAGCTTTCTTT.

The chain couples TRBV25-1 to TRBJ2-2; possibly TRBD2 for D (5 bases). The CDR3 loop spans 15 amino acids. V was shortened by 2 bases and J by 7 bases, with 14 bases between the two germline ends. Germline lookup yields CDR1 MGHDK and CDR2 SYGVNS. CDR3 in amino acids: CASSEGETSIGELFF. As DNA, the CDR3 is TGTGCCAGCAGTGAAGGGGAGACAAGTATCGGGGAGCTGTTTTTT.

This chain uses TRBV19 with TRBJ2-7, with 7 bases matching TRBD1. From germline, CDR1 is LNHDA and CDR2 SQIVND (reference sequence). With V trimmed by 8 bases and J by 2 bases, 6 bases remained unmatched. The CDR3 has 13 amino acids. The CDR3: CASAQGTPYEQYF. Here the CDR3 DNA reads TGTGCCAGTGCACAGGGGACCCCCTACGAGCAGTACTTC.

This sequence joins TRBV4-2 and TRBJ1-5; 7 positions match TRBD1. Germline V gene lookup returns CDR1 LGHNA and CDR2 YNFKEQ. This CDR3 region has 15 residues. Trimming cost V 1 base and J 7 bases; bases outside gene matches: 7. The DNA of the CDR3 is TGTGCCAGCAGCCAAGGAGGACAGGTGCCCCAGCCCCAGCATTTT. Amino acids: CASSQGGQVPQPQHF.

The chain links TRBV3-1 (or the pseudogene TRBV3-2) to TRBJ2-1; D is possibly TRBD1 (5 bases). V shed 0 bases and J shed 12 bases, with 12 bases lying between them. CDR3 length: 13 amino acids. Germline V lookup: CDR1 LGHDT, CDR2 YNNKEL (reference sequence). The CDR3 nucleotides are TGTGCCAGCAGCCAAGAAAGAGGTACAGGGCAGTTCTTC. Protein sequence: CASSQERGTGQFF.

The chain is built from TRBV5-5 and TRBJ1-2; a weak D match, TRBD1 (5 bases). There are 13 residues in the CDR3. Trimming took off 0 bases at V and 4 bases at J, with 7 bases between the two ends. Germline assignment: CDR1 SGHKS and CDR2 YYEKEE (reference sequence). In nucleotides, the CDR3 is TGTGCCAGCAGCTTGGAGGGGATCTATGGCTACACCTTC. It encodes CASSLEGIYGYTF.

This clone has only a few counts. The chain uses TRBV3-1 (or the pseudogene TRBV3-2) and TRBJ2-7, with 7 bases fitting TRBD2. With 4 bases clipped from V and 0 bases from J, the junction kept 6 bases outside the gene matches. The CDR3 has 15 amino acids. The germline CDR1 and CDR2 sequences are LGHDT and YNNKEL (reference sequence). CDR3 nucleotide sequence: TGTGCCAGCAGCCGCGCGGGGGACGGCTCCTACGAGCAGTACTTC. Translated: CASSRAGDGSYEQYF.

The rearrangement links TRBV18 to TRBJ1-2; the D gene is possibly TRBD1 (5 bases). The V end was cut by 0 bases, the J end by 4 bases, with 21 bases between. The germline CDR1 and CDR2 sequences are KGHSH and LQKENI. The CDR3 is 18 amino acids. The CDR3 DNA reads TGTGCCAGCTCACCACCGGGGGACTCAATACCCCCTAGCTATGGCTACACCTTC. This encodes CASSPPGDSIPPSYGYTF.

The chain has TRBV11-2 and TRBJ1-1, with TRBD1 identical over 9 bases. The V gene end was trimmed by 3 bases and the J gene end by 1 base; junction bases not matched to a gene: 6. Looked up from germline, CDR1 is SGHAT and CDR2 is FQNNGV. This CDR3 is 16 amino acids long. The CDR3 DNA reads TGTGCCAGCAGCTTTATCCCGGGACAGGGGAACACTGAAGCTTTCTTT. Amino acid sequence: CASSFIPGQGNTEAFF.

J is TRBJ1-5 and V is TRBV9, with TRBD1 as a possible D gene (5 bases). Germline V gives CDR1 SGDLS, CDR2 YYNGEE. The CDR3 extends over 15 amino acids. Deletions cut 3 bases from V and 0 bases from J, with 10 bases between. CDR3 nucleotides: TGTGCCAGCAGCGCCGACAGACATAGCAATCAGCCCCAGCATTTT. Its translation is CASSADRHSNQPQHF.

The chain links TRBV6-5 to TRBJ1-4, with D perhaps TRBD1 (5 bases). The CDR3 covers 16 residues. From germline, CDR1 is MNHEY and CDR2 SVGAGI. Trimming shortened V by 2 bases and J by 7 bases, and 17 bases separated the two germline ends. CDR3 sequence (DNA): TGTGCCAGCAGTTACGGGGCACTTGGTCCAGCTGAAAAACTGTTTTTT. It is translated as CASSYGALGPAEKLFF.

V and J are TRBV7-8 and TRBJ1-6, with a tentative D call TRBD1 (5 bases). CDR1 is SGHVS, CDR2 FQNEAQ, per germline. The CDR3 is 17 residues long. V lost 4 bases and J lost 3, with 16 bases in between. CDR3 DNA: TGTGCCAGCAGCTCCCCTTTGCGGGGACTCTATAATTCACCCCTCCACTTT. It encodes CASSSPLRGLYNSPLHF. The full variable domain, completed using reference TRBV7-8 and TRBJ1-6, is GAGVSQSPRYKVAKRGQDVALRCDPISGHVSLFWYQQALGQGPEFLTYFQNEAQLDKSGLPSDRFFAERPEGSVSTLKIQRTQQEDSAVYLCASSSPLRGLYNSPLHFGNGTRLTVT.

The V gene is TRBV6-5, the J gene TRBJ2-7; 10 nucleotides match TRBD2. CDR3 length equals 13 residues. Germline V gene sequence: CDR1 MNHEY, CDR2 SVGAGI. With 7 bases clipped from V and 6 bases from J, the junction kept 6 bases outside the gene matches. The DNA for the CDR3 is TGTGCCAGCACGACTAGCGGGTATGGCGAGCAGTACTTC. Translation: CASTTSGYGEQYF.

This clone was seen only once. CDR3 in DNA: TGTGCCAGCAGCCAAGATATCCGGCAGGGAGGAGGACAGCCCCAGCATTTT. This sequence encodes CASSQDIRQGGGQPQHF. The chain combines TRBV3-1 (or the pseudogene TRBV3-2) with TRBJ1-5, with D possibly being TRBD1 (5 bases). V lost 0 bases and J 7 bases, leaving 19 bases between the germline ends. The CDR3 is made up of 17 amino acids. The germline V gene encodes CDR1 LGHDT and CDR2 YNNKEL (reference sequence).

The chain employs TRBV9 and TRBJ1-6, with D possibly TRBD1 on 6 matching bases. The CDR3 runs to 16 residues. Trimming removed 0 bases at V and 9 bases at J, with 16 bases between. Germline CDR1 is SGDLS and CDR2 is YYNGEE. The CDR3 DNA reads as TGTGCCAGCAGCGTAGATCCATGGAGGGGGGGTTCACCCCTCCACTTT. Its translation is CASSVDPWRGGSPLHF.

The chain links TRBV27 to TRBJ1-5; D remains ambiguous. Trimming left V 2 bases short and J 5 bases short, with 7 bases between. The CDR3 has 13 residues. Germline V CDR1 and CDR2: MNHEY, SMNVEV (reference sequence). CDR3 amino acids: CASSLGEYQPQHF. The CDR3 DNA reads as TGTGCCAGCAGTTTAGGGGAGTATCAGCCCCAGCATTTT.

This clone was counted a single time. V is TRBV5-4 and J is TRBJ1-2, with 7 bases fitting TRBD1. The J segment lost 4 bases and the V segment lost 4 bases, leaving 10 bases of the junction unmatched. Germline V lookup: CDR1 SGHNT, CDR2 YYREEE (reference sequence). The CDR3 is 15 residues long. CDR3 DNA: TGTGCCAGCAGCGGAAGGACAGGAAAATTCTATGGCTACACCTTC. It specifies CASSGRTGKFYGYTF.